These T cell receptor beta chains were read from a single sample in a study of regulatory T cells in long-lasting Graves disease. MiXCR, applied by TCRdb to the multiplex PCR reads, yields one record per CDR3 protein. The sample lists fewer than 600,000 distinct CDR3 sequences, under 25% occurring once. This specimen consisted of peripheral blood mononuclear cells (PBMCs), obtained when the disease was refractory, from a patient treated with antithyroid drugs. These receptors were collected from a female donor with Graves disease. The CDR3 runs from the conserved cysteine through the conserved F or W. Fields, in order: clone size, J gene, D gene, V gene, CDR3 protein, CDR3 DNA. A D gene is named only where the DNA matches it firmly. Only part of the rows carry a size: once, few, many, or a class if the clone is expanded.

clone_size: few; j_call: TRBJ2-7; d_call: TRBD1; v_call: TRBV19; cdr3_aa: CASSIQQGVYEQYF; cdr3_nt: TGTGCCAGTAGTATCCAACAGGGGGTCTACGAGCAGTACTTC
clone_size: few; j_call: TRBJ1-3; d_call: NA; v_call: TRBV11-2; cdr3_aa: CASSLSITGIGNTIYF; cdr3_nt: TGTGCCAGCAGCTTATCGATCACAGGGATTGGAAACACCATATATTTT
clone_size: many; j_call: TRBJ2-5; d_call: NA; v_call: TRBV3-1; cdr3_aa: CASSQGHPPAETQYF; cdr3_nt: TGTGCCAGCAGCCAAGGCCACCCTCCCGCGGAGACCCAGTACTTC
clone_size: many; j_call: TRBJ1-4; d_call: NA; v_call: TRBV7-2; cdr3_aa: CASSLNEKLFF; cdr3_nt: TGTGCCAGCAGCCTTAATGAAAAACTGTTTTTT
clone_size: NA; j_call: TRBJ2-2; d_call: NA; v_call: TRBV20-1; cdr3_aa: CSAWAGELFF; cdr3_nt: TGCAGTGCTTGGGCCGGGGAGCTGTTTTTT
clone_size: few; j_call: TRBJ1-5; d_call: NA; v_call: TRBV20-1; cdr3_aa: CSARDPRDGGSSQPQHF; cdr3_nt: TGCAGTGCTAGAGATCCCCGGGACGGTGGATCCAGTCAGCCCCAGCATTTT
clone_size: many; j_call: TRBJ1-2; d_call: NA; v_call: TRBV7-3; cdr3_aa: CASSPGMGSDGYTF; cdr3_nt: TGTGCCAGCAGCCCGGGTATGGGTAGTGACGGCTACACCTTC
clone_size: NA; j_call: TRBJ1-2; d_call: NA; v_call: TRBV12-3/TRBV12-4; cdr3_aa: CASSLGRVAEGYTF; cdr3_nt: TGTGCCAGCAGTTTAGGCAGGGTGGCTGAGGGCTACACCTTC
clone_size: few; j_call: TRBJ1-1; d_call: TRBD1; v_call: TRBV12-3/TRBV12-4; cdr3_aa: CASSLGTGGAEAFF; cdr3_nt: TGTGCCAGCAGCTTAGGGACAGGGGGGGCTGAAGCTTTCTTT
clone_size: many; j_call: TRBJ1-6; d_call: TRBD1; v_call: TRBV7-2; cdr3_aa: CASSFRQGADSPLHF; cdr3_nt: TGTGCCAGCAGCTTCCGACAGGGGGCGGATTCACCCCTCCACTTT
clone_size: few; j_call: TRBJ1-1; d_call: NA; v_call: TRBV19; cdr3_aa: CASSPASMPVEAFF; cdr3_nt: TGTGCCAGTAGTCCGGCCAGCATGCCGGTGGAAGCTTTCTTT
clone_size: NA; j_call: TRBJ1-5; d_call: NA; v_call: TRBV5-1; cdr3_aa: CASSLRRARSKQPQHF; cdr3_nt: TGCGCCAGCAGCTTACGGCGGGCCCGGAGTAAACAGCCCCAGCATTTT
clone_size: NA; j_call: TRBJ2-2; d_call: TRBD1; v_call: TRBV18; cdr3_aa: CASSPPSTGNAGELFF; cdr3_nt: TGTGCCAGCTCACCACCCTCGACAGGGAATGCCGGGGAGCTGTTTTTT
clone_size: NA; j_call: TRBJ2-1; d_call: TRBD2; v_call: TRBV24-1; cdr3_aa: CATSDFNGRANSNEQFF; cdr3_nt: TGTGCCACCAGTGATTTTAACGGGAGGGCCAATAGCAATGAGCAGTTCTTC
clone_size: many; j_call: TRBJ2-7; d_call: NA; v_call: TRBV3-1; cdr3_aa: CASSQVPYYEQYF; cdr3_nt: TGTGCCAGCAGTCAGGTTCCTTACTACGAGCAGTACTTC
clone_size: once; j_call: TRBJ2-7; d_call: NA; v_call: TRBV30; cdr3_aa: CAWSLPYEQYF; cdr3_nt: TGTGCCTGGAGTCTACCCTACGAGCAGTACTTC
clone_size: NA; j_call: TRBJ1-5; d_call: NA; v_call: TRBV6-5; cdr3_aa: CASSYSTLVKQAHQPQHF; cdr3_nt: TGTGCCAGCAGTTACTCGACCTTAGTAAAACAGGCGCATCAGCCCCAGCATTTT
clone_size: many; j_call: TRBJ1-5; d_call: NA; v_call: TRBV12-3/TRBV12-4; cdr3_aa: CASSQRDGNQPQHF; cdr3_nt: TGTGCCAGCAGTCAGCGGGATGGGAATCAGCCCCAGCATTTT
clone_size: many; j_call: TRBJ2-7; d_call: NA; v_call: TRBV2; cdr3_aa: CASRYGGSGTPYEQYF; cdr3_nt: TGTGCCAGCAGATATGGGGGGAGCGGCACCCCCTACGAGCAGTACTTC
clone_size: few; j_call: TRBJ2-2; d_call: TRBD1; v_call: TRBV29-1; cdr3_aa: CSVPGGRTGELFF; cdr3_nt: TGCAGCGTTCCAGGGGGCAGGACCGGGGAGCTGTTTTTT
clone_size: few; j_call: TRBJ2-7; d_call: NA; v_call: TRBV14; cdr3_aa: CASSQEETPVYEQYF; cdr3_nt: TGTGCCAGCAGCCAAGAAGAAACGCCAGTCTACGAGCAGTACTTC
clone_size: many; j_call: TRBJ2-5; d_call: NA; v_call: TRBV20-1; cdr3_aa: CSAPTGETQYF; cdr3_nt: TGCAGTGCCCCGACTGGCGAGACCCAGTACTTC
clone_size: many; j_call: TRBJ1-2; d_call: TRBD1; v_call: TRBV3-1; cdr3_aa: CASSQEDRGHGYTF; cdr3_nt: TGTGCCAGCAGCCAAGAGGACAGGGGCCATGGCTACACCTTC
clone_size: NA; j_call: TRBJ2-1; d_call: TRBD2; v_call: TRBV7-3; cdr3_aa: CASSLTGGGAEFF; cdr3_nt: TGTGCCAGCAGCTTAACCGGCGGGGGGGCCGAGTTCTTC
clone_size: many; j_call: TRBJ2-2; d_call: NA; v_call: TRBV7-9; cdr3_aa: CASSFGTGELFF; cdr3_nt: TGTGCCAGCAGCTTCGGCACCGGGGAGCTGTTTTTT
clone_size: NA; j_call: TRBJ1-2; d_call: TRBD1; v_call: TRBV7-9; cdr3_aa: CASSSGDRLVNYGYTF; cdr3_nt: TGTGCCAGCAGCTCTGGGGACAGGCTTGTTAACTATGGCTACACCTTC
clone_size: many; j_call: TRBJ2-5; d_call: NA; v_call: TRBV11-1; cdr3_aa: CASSSGRMNIQGVETQYF; cdr3_nt: TGTGCCAGCAGCTCGGGACGGATGAATATCCAGGGCGTAGAGACCCAGTACTTC
clone_size: few; j_call: TRBJ1-2; d_call: NA; v_call: TRBV25-1; cdr3_aa: CASSEYYQDHEGYTF; cdr3_nt: TGTGCCAGCAGTGAATATTATCAGGACCATGAGGGCTACACCTTC
clone_size: NA; j_call: TRBJ2-1; d_call: TRBD2; v_call: TRBV2; cdr3_aa: CASPGLAEDNEQFF; cdr3_nt: TGTGCCAGCCCCGGGCTAGCGGAAGACAATGAGCAGTTCTTC
clone_size: many; j_call: TRBJ2-2; d_call: NA; v_call: TRBV12-3/TRBV12-4; cdr3_aa: CASSLGIAKQTGELFF; cdr3_nt: TGTGCCAGCAGTTTGGGAATAGCGAAACAAACCGGGGAGCTGTTTTTT
clone_size: NA; j_call: TRBJ1-6; d_call: TRBD1; v_call: TRBV6-2/TRBV6-3; cdr3_aa: CASRGGTESSYNSPLHF; cdr3_nt: TGTGCCAGCCGCGGCGGGACAGAGAGCTCCTATAATTCACCCCTCCACTTT
clone_size: NA; j_call: TRBJ1-1; d_call: NA; v_call: TRBV13; cdr3_aa: CASSPRLEPRDTEAFF; cdr3_nt: TGTGCCAGCAGCCCTAGGCTAGAACCCCGGGACACTGAAGCTTTCTTT
clone_size: NA; j_call: TRBJ2-7; d_call: TRBD2; v_call: TRBV7-2; cdr3_aa: CASSSLREGSYEQYF; cdr3_nt: TGTGCCAGCAGCTCCCTTCGGGAGGGTTCCTACGAGCAGTACTTC